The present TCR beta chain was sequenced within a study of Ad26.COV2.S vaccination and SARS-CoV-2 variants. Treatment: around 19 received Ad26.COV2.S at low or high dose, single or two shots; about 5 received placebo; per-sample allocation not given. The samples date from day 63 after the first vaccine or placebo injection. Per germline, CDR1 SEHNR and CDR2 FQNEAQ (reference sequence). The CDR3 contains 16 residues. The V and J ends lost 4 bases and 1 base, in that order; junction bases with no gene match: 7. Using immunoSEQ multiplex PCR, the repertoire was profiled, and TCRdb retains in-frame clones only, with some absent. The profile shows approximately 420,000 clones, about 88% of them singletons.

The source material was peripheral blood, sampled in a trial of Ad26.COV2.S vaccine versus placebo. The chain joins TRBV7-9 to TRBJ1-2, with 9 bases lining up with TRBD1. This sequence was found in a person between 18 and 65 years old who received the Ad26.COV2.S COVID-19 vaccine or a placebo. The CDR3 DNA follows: TGTGCCAGCAGCTCCCCCGACAGGGGGGGTAACTATGGCTACACCTTC. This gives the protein CASSSPDRGGNYGYTF.